The 10 T cell receptor beta chains in this list originate from one sample, sequenced in a study of T cell changes during pregnancy in multiple sclerosis. Clones were sequenced by immunoSEQ multiplex PCR, and TCRdb holds only the in-frame ones, with some missing. This sample has more than 55,000 clones; 75% to 95% occur once, and the top ten carry 2% to 2.5%. The specimen comprised peripheral blood, sampled in the first trimester of pregnancy. The receptors originated from a female donor in good health, enrolled as a control in a pregnancy study.

The chain recombines TRBV28 with TRBJ1-5, with D tentatively TRBD1 (6 bases). Germline CDR1 and CDR2: MDHEN and SYDVKM. The V gene lost 3 bases and the J gene lost 7 bases, with 13 bases spanning the gap. The CDR3 extends over 14 amino acids. The CDR3 sequence: CASSFRGWDQPQHF. The DNA for the CDR3 is TGTGCCAGCAGTTTTAGGGGGTGGGACCAGCCCCAGCATTTT.

The V gene is TRBV9, the J gene TRBJ2-1; 11 bases fit TRBD2. CDR3 length equals 15 residues. Germline V lookup: CDR1 SGDLS, CDR2 YYNGEE. V dropped 3 bases and J dropped 4; count of bases not matched to a gene: 3. The chain's CDR3 is CASSGRLAGYNEQFF. Here the CDR3 DNA reads TGTGCCAGCAGCGGAAGACTAGCGGGGTACAATGAGCAGTTCTTC.

The chain is built from TRBV5-1 and TRBJ1-2, with TRBD1 identical over 7 bases. The junction had 5 bases not matched to a gene; V was cut back by 4 bases and J by 2 bases. The V gene's germline CDR1 is SGHRS and CDR2 YFSETQ. The CDR3 extends over 14 amino acids. CDR3 in DNA: TGCGCCAGCAGCCCAGGGACAGACAACTATGGCTACACCTTC. It encodes CASSPGTDNYGYTF.

In regard to this clone: No conserved phenylalanine or tryptophan ends this CDR3, so it is likely a read error. Because the CDR3's place on the DNA is in doubt, the DNA is left out and the CDR3 is given as listed by TCRdb. This chain uses TRBV15 with TRBJ1-2; the D call of TRBD1 is as the table states it, not checked on the DNA. The germline V gene has CDR1 LNHNV and CDR2 YYDKDF (reference sequence). The CDR3 totals 13 residues, both ends included. The CDR3 is CATSNYNRDSSSL.

The chain joins TRBV6-1 to TRBJ2-2, with 10 bases fitting TRBD2. After removal of 2 bases from V and 1 base from J, the junction contained 4 bases not matched to a gene. Per the germline V gene, CDR1 is MNHNS and CDR2 is SASEGT. The CDR3 extends over 17 amino acids. CDR3: CASSEIAGGMNTGELFF. The CDR3 DNA reads as TGTGCCAGCAGTGAAATAGCGGGGGGAATGAACACCGGGGAGCTGTTTTTT.

This chain's CDR3 is CASSDPGGSNQPQHF. The CDR3 DNA sequence: TGTGCCAGCAGTGATCCCGGAGGTAGCAATCAGCCCCAGCATTTT. The chain joins TRBV6-1 to TRBJ1-5; no definite D call. CDR3 length equals 15 residues. Germline-derived CDR1 and CDR2 are MNHNS and SASEGT. The V end lost 3 bases, the J end lost 0 bases, and 9 bases lay between the germline ends.

This chain connects TRBV27 to TRBJ1-5; D may be TRBD1 (5 bases). This CDR3 contains 17 residues. Germline CDR1 and CDR2: MNHEY and SMNVEV (reference sequence). V shed 10 bases and J shed 4 bases, with 26 bases lying between them. The CDR3 DNA reads as TGTGCCACCAGGGAGGGTGGTTTCGACGGAACAAATCAGCCCCAGCATTTT. Translated: CATREGGFDGTNQPQHF.

This clone was recorded a few times. The V gene is TRBV2, the J gene TRBJ1-6; 8 positions agree with TRBD1. The ends lost 6 bases at V and 1 base at J; junction bases unmatched: 2. Looked up from germline, CDR1 is SNHLY and CDR2 is FYNNEI. This CDR3 is 15 amino acids long. CDR3 DNA sequence: TGTGCCAGCAGCGGACAGGGATCCTATAATTCACCCCTCCACTTT. Encoded protein: CASSGQGSYNSPLHF.

This rearrangement joins TRBV4-2 to TRBJ2-1, with a tentative D call TRBD2 (6 bases). V gave up 0 bases and J gave up 4 bases, with 10 bases separating them. The CDR3 is made up of 15 amino acids. CDR1 and CDR2 (germline): LGHNA, YNFKEQ. The CDR3 DNA sequence: TGTGCCAGCAGCCAAGATATGGGGACTTACAATGAGCAGTTCTTC. This sequence encodes CASSQDMGTYNEQFF.

The chain couples TRBV29-1 to TRBJ2-5, with D possibly being TRBD2 (7 bases). Germline assignment: CDR1 SQVTM and CDR2 ANQGSEA. The CDR3 spans 14 residues. With 4 bases removed from V and 9 bases from J, the gap between germline ends came to 21 bases. The CDR3 sequence: CSVVGGEPRGAQYF. In nucleotides, the CDR3 is TGCAGCGTTGTAGGGGGGGAGCCAAGGGGGGCCCAGTACTTC.